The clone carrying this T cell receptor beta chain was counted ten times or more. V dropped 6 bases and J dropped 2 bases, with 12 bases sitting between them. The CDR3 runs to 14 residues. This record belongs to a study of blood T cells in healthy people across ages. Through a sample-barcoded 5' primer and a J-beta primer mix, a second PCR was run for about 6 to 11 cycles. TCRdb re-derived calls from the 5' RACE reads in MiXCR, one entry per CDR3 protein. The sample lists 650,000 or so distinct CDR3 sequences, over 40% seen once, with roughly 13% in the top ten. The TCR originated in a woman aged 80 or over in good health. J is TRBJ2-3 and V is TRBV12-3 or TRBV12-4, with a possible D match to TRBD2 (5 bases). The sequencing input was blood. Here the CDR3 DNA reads TGTGCCAGCAGCCCCAGGACTTCCACAGATACGCAGTATTTT. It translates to CASSPRTSTDTQYF.